This is a list of T cell receptor beta chains from one sample in a study of blood T cell repertoires in COVID-19. Measured with immunoSEQ multiplex PCR; TCRdb has only the in-frame clones, and not every one. The repertoire has about 180,000 clones, 79% of them found once; the top ten carry 8% to 8.5%. Input material: peripheral blood. Receptors originate from a woman aged 60-75 years with COVID-19, enrolled during active disease. The CDR3 runs from the conserved cysteine through the conserved F or W. D genes are given only for firm matches. The size field is filled for only some rows; it gives once, few, many or a size class.

>-|TRBJ1-1|-|TRBV2
CASSLTGEAFF
TGTGCCAGCAGTTTAACAGGGGAAGCTTTCTTT
>TRBD1|TRBJ1-2|once|TRBV7-2
CASSLEQGVLGGYTF
TGTGCCAGCAGCTTAGAACAGGGGGTTTTAGGTGGCTACACCTTC
>TRBD2|TRBJ2-1|-|TRBV19
CASSIARTSGFYNEQFF
TGTGCCAGTAGTATTGCCCGGACTAGCGGGTTTTACAATGAGCAGTTCTTC
>-|TRBJ2-2|once|TRBV11-2
CASTDSPPGEPWGTGELFF
TGTGCCAGCACCGATAGCCCCCCCGGGGAACCCTGGGGCACCGGGGAGCTGTTTTTT
>-|TRBJ2-5|-|TRBV29-1
CSVEDLGRASQETQYF
TGCAGCGTTGAAGATCTGGGCAGGGCCTCCCAAGAGACCCAGTACTTC
>TRBD1|TRBJ1-5|few|TRBV19
CASKGNREGAWSNQPQHF
TGTGCCAGCAAAGGGAACCGGGAGGGGGCTTGGAGCAATCAGCCCCAGCATTTT
>-|TRBJ2-2|many|TRBV18
CASSPIQGFTGELFF
TGTGCCAGCTCACCAATCCAGGGATTCACCGGGGAGCTGTTTTTT
>TRBD1|TRBJ1-2|-|TRBV28
CASRAGGYGYTF
TGTGCCAGCAGGGCAGGGGGGTATGGCTACACCTTC
>TRBD2|TRBJ2-3|few|TRBV27
CASSLWPTSGGASDTQYF
TGTGCCAGCAGTTTATGGCCCACTAGCGGGGGGGCGTCAGATACGCAGTATTTT
>-|TRBJ1-5|-|TRBV5-5
CASSLVAYNQPQHF
TGTGCCAGCAGCTTGGTGGCATATAATCAGCCCCAGCATTTT
>TRBD1|TRBJ2-1|-|TRBV19
CASSPGQNTYNEQFF
TGTGCCAGTAGTCCGGGACAGAATACCTACAATGAGCAGTTCTTC
>TRBD2|TRBJ2-7|-|TRBV6-5
CASRAGGPPYYEQYF
TGTGCCAGCAGAGCGGGGGGTCCCCCCTACTACGAGCAGTACTTC
>-|TRBJ2-2|-|TRBV7-3
CASSFQGQTGELFF
TGTGCCAGCAGCTTTCAGGGGCAGACCGGGGAGCTGTTTTTT
>TRBD1|TRBJ1-5|-|TRBV24-1
CATSDRGDQPQHF
TGTGCCACCAGTGACAGGGGGGATCAGCCCCAGCATTTT
>TRBD1|TRBJ2-2|few|TRBV5-1
CASSLVVPGQGRDTGELFF
TGCGCCAGCAGCTTGGTAGTCCCGGGACAGGGTAGGGACACCGGGGAGCTGTTTTTT
>-|TRBJ2-6|-|TRBV13
CASSPIGGLKSSGANVLTF
TGTGCCAGCAGCCCTATCGGGGGGCTTAAAAGCTCTGGGGCCAACGTCCTGACTTTC
>TRBD1|TRBJ2-1|-|TRBV3-1/TRBV3-2
CASSKLDRNYNEQFF
TGTGCCAGCAGCAAACTGGACAGGAATTACAATGAGCAGTTCTTC
>TRBD1|TRBJ1-2|-|TRBV10-3
CAISEGGGQGAPTYGYTF
TGTGCCATCAGTGAAGGAGGGGGGCAGGGGGCGCCTACCTATGGCTACACCTTC
>-|TRBJ1-2|-|TRBV27
CASSAQGSARYGYTF
TGTGCCAGCAGTGCCCAGGGGTCCGCCCGATATGGCTACACCTTC
>TRBD2|TRBJ2-3|-|TRBV7-2
CASSLHTSGAPAQYF
TGTGCCAGCAGCTTACACACTAGCGGAGCCCCGGCGCAGTATTTT
>-|TRBJ1-1|-|TRBV4-3
CASSLLDSTEAFF
TGCGCCAGCAGCCTTTTGGACAGCACTGAAGCTTTCTTT
>TRBD1|TRBJ1-1|-|TRBV5-6
CASSGTGAENTEAFF
TGTGCCAGCAGCGGTACAGGGGCAGAGAACACTGAAGCTTTCTTT
>-|TRBJ2-3|-|TRBV9
CASSVGGFTDTQYF
TGTGCCAGCAGCGTAGGAGGGTTCACAGATACGCAGTATTTT
>TRBD2|TRBJ2-5|-|TRBV5-1
CASSFTAGVGETQYF
TGCGCCAGCAGCTTTACAGCGGGGGTCGGGGAGACCCAGTACTTC
>TRBD1|TRBJ1-4|-|TRBV28
CASSLAGGFGRNEKLFF
TGTGCCAGCAGTTTGGCAGGGGGCTTTGGGAGGAATGAAAAACTGTTTTTT
>TRBD2|TRBJ2-5|-|TRBV5-4
CASSLAGRDPETQYF
TGTGCCAGCAGCTTGGCCGGGAGGGATCCAGAGACCCAGTACTTC
>-|TRBJ1-5|-|TRBV29-1
CSVQQARDQPQHF
TGCAGCGTTCAGCAGGCAAGAGATCAGCCCCAGCATTTT
>-|TRBJ2-7|-|TRBV7-8
CASSFSGKTFYEQYF
TGTGCCAGCAGCTTCTCAGGGAAAACCTTCTACGAGCAGTACTTC
>-|TRBJ2-2|-|TRBV9
CASSGGMHTGELFF
TGTGCCAGCTCAGGGGGGATGCACACCGGGGAGCTGTTTTTT
>TRBD1|TRBJ1-6|-|TRBV7-9
CASSPTWTGGNSPLHF
TGTGCCAGCAGCCCCACCTGGACAGGGGGGAATTCACCCCTCCACTTT
>TRBD1|TRBJ1-2|-|TRBV28
CASRRRDRVYGYTF
TGTGCCAGCAGACGCCGGGACAGGGTTTATGGCTACACCTTC
>-|TRBJ2-5|-|TRBV5-6
CASSLVGGRGALETQYF
TGTGCCAGCAGCTTGGTGGGGGGGCGTGGGGCTTTAGAGACCCAGTACTTC
>-|TRBJ2-7|-|TRBV9
CASSGGGSSYEQYF
TGTGCCAGCAGCGGTGGGGGGAGCTCCTACGAGCAGTACTTC
>-|TRBJ2-5|-|TRBV19
CASSIVAQETQYF
TGTGCCAGTAGTATCGTAGCGCAAGAGACCCAGTACTTC
>TRBD1|TRBJ2-7|-|TRBV20-1
CSASMDRGEQYF
TGCAGTGCTAGTATGGACAGGGGCGAGCAGTACTTC
>TRBD1|TRBJ1-4|-|TRBV28
CASSPGQGWNEKLFF
TGTGCCAGCAGTCCGGGACAGGGGTGGAATGAAAAACTGTTTTTT
>TRBD2|TRBJ2-5|few|TRBV7-3
CASSRGRGAGETQYF
TGTGCCAGCAGCCGCGGGAGGGGGGCCGGAGAGACCCAGTACTTC
>-|TRBJ1-2|-|TRBV6-5
CASRPPGHIPGYTF
TGTGCCAGCAGACCTCCGGGACATATCCCAGGCTACACCTTC
>-|TRBJ1-2|-|TRBV5-4
CASSLELYGYTF
TGTGCCAGCAGCTTGGAACTCTATGGCTACACCTTC
>-|TRBJ2-1|-|TRBV30
CAWKGLGSEQFF
TGTGCCTGGAAGGGACTCGGGAGTGAGCAGTTCTTC